This T cell receptor beta chain was sequenced in a study of blood T cell repertoires in COVID-19. Study-wide background: COVID-19 samples from acute and convalescent phases originated in the United States, Italy and Spain. Sources were T cells, B-cell-depleted T cells, or PBMCs; the material itself was cDNA or gDNA.

Methods used by the authors: Reference gene primer amplification gave estimated nucleated cell counts. Method: immunoSEQ multiplex PCR; TCRdb's copy keeps in-frame clones and lacks some. The V and J calls and clone size are taken from that table; D and trimming were inferred from the DNA. The sample gives roughly 300,000 clones, roughly 85% of which show up once; 7.2% is in the top ten. The CDR3 runs 15 residues. J was trimmed by 3 bases and V by 4 bases; bases with no gene match: 10. Looked up from germline, CDR1 is SGHRS and CDR2 is YFSETQ. This rearrangement joins TRBV5-1 to TRBJ2-7, with TRBD1 identical over 7 bases. The receptor was isolated from a human donor in a cohort sampled during active COVID-19. The sample taken for sequencing was peripheral blood. CDR3 bases: TGCGCCAGCAGCATCGGGACAGTGAATGTCTACGAGCAGTACTTC. This sequence encodes CASSIGTVNVYEQYF.